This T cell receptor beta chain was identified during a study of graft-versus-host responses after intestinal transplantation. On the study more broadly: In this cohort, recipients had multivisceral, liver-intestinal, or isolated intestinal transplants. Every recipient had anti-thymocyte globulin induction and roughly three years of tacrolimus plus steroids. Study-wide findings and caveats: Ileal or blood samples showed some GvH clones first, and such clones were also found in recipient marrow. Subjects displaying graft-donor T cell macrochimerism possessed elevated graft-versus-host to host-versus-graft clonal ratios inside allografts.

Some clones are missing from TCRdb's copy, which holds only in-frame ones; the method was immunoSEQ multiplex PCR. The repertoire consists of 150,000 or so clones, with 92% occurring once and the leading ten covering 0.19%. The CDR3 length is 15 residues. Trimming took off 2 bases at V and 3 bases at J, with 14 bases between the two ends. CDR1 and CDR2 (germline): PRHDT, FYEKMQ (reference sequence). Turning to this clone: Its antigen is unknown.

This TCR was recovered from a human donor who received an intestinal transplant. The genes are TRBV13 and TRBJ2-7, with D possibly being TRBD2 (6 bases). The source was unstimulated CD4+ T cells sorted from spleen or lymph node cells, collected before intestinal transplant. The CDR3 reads CASSLLPRRDYEQYF. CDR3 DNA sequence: TGTGCCAGCAGCTTACTCCCGAGGAGGGACTACGAGCAGTACTTC.